Listed here are 30 T cell receptor beta chains from one sample, sequenced in a study of cytomegalovirus exposure and HLA in healthy donors. In the PCR, 60 Vbeta and 13 Jbeta primers were used. The table came from immunoSEQ multiplex PCR; TCRdb's copy has only in-frame clones and leaves some out. This table lists roughly 27,000 clones. The sample consisted of PBMCs. These receptors originate from a man younger than 45 in good health and CMV-seronegative.

This chain connects TRBV4-1 to TRBJ2-5; the D gene is possibly TRBD2 (5 bases). The CDR3 runs 16 residues. V was trimmed by 3 bases and J by 2 bases, leaving 16 bases between them. Germline CDR1 is MGHRA and CDR2 is YSYEKL. The CDR3 DNA follows: TGCGCCAGCAGCCAGTCCCCGGCGGGCACTCAAGAGACCCAGTACTTC. It yields the protein CASSQSPAGTQETQYF.

The CDR3 sequence is CAISETTSGRTNEQYF. CDR3 coding DNA: TGTGCCATCAGTGAGACGACTAGCGGGAGGACGAACGAGCAGTACTTC. The J gene is TRBJ2-7, the V gene TRBV10-3; 13 bases align to TRBD2. V was pared by 2 bases and J by 5 bases, with 6 bases of the junction left unmatched. Germline V gene sequence: CDR1 ENHRY, CDR2 SYGVKD. This CDR3 contains 16 residues.

The V gene is TRBV13, the J gene TRBJ2-3; 10 nucleotides line up with TRBD1. The germline CDR1 and CDR2 sequences are PRHDT and FYEKMQ (reference sequence). J was trimmed by 5 bases and V by 5 bases; bases with no gene match: 10. The CDR3 length is 16 residues. CDR3 in DNA: TGTGCCAGCAGCCGGACCGGGACAGGGGACGGAGATACGCAGTATTTT. Protein sequence: CASSRTGTGDGDTQYF.

V gene TRBV6-5 combines with J gene TRBJ2-7; 10 bases fit TRBD2. Germline V CDR1 and CDR2: MNHEY, SVGAGI. Losses at the gene ends were 4 bases for V and 4 bases for J; bases not matched to a gene: 7. There are 15 residues in the CDR3. CDR3 nucleotides: TGTGCCAGCAGTTGGCTAGCGGGAGAAGAGTACGAGCAGTACTTC. Translation gives CASSWLAGEEYEQYF.

The chain couples TRBV6-5 to TRBJ1-6; 8 nucleotides match TRBD1. V lost 2 bases, J lost 9 bases, and 9 bases stayed unmatched. Germline V CDR1 and CDR2: MNHEY, SVGAGI. This CDR3 comprises 16 residues. The CDR3 region is CASSYGTGGGGSPLHF. The CDR3 DNA reads TGTGCCAGCAGTTACGGGACAGGCGGTGGAGGTTCACCCCTCCACTTT.

The chain uses TRBV7-8 and TRBJ1-5; 8 bases align to TRBD1. Trimming cost V 0 bases and J 10 bases; bases outside gene matches: 5. This CDR3 is built from 14 residues. Germline CDR1 is SGHVS and CDR2 is FQNEAQ. The CDR3, as DNA: TGTGCCAGCAGCTTAGCCGGACAGGGAAGCCCCCAGCATTTT. Its translation is CASSLAGQGSPQHF.

The chain employs TRBV18 and TRBJ2-7; TRBD2 matches at 8 bases. Germline assignment: CDR1 KGHSH and CDR2 LQKENI. The CDR3 is 13 amino acids. With V trimmed by 0 bases and J by 6 bases, 1 base remained unmatched. CDR3 sequence: CASSPPAGGEQYF. CDR3 in DNA: TGTGCCAGCTCACCACCGGCGGGAGGCGAGCAGTACTTC.

V is TRBV18 and J is TRBJ1-1, with D possibly TRBD1 on 6 matching bases. V lost 6 bases, J lost 1 base, and 12 bases lay in between. This CDR3 is built from 14 residues. CDR1 and CDR2 (germline): KGHSH, LQKENI. The CDR3, as DNA: TGTGCCAGCTCGTCTAGACAGGAGAACACTGAAGCTTTCTTT. Its translation is CASSSRQENTEAFF.

The genes are TRBV4-2 and TRBJ2-6; D gene unclear. Looked up from germline, CDR1 is LGHNA and CDR2 is YNFKEQ. This CDR3 region has 17 residues. Between the trimmed V and J ends, which lost 4 bases and 0 bases, there was a span of 13 bases. In DNA form, the CDR3 reads TGTGCCAGCAGCCGGGCAGTAATAGTCTCTGGGGCCAACGTCCTGACTTTC. It codes for CASSRAVIVSGANVLTF.

V usage is TRBV5-1 and J usage is TRBJ2-7, with 15 bases lining up with TRBD2. CDR3 size: 18 residues. Germline CDR1 SGHRS, CDR2 YFSETQ. Germline trimming cut 2 bases from V and 3 bases from J; bases unmatched to any gene: 9. This CDR3 reads CASSFLPGLAGGGYEQYF. The CDR3, as DNA: TGCGCCAGCAGCTTTCTACCAGGACTAGCGGGAGGGGGCTACGAGCAGTACTTC.

CDR3: CARNTSRFNNEQFF. The CDR3 coding sequence is TGTGCCAGAAACACTAGTCGATTCAACAATGAGCAGTTCTTC. The V call is TRBV5-3, the J call TRBJ2-1, with D possibly being TRBD2 (5 bases). TRBV5-3 is an ORF, and what it does is uncertain. The CDR3 length is 14 residues. Trimming cost V 6 bases and J 5 bases, with 15 bases left between them.

The chain has TRBV6-4 and TRBJ2-3, with a possible D match to TRBD2 (7 bases). This CDR3 is built from 14 residues. V lost 3 bases and J lost 4, with 11 bases in between. CDR1 is MRHNA and CDR2 is SNTAGT in the germline V gene. This chain's CDR3 is CASSEGGGADTQYF. The CDR3 DNA reads TGTGCCAGCAGTGAGGGGGGGGGCGCAGATACGCAGTATTTT.

In DNA, the CDR3 is TGTGCCAGCAGCTTCGAAGGGGCGGTAGAGACCCAGTACTTC. The encoded protein is CASSFEGAVETQYF. The rearrangement links TRBV7-9 to TRBJ2-5, with D perhaps TRBD1 (5 bases). There are 14 residues in the CDR3. Trimming removed 3 bases at V and 4 bases at J, with 12 bases between. From germline, CDR1 is SEHNR and CDR2 FQNEAQ (reference sequence).

The V call is TRBV2, the J call TRBJ2-5, with D hard to call. The V end was cut by 5 bases, the J end by 5 bases, with 6 bases between. In germline, CDR1 is SNHLY, CDR2 FYNNEI. The CDR3 runs to 11 residues. The CDR3 loop is CASSLQETQYF. Here the CDR3 DNA reads TGTGCCAGCAGTCTACAGGAGACCCAGTACTTC.

This sequence joins TRBV9 and TRBJ2-7; D might be TRBD1 (5 bases). The CDR3 length is 15 residues. The germline V gene has CDR1 SGDLS and CDR2 YYNGEE. Trimming stripped 0 bases from V and 2 bases from J, with 12 bases between. The CDR3 coding sequence is TGTGCCAGCAGCGTAGATGTGGGGCCAGCCTACGAGCAGTACTTC. Translation: CASSVDVGPAYEQYF.

The V gene is TRBV18, the J gene TRBJ2-5, with TRBD2 identical over 14 bases. Germline values: CDR1 KGHSH, CDR2 LQKENI. The V gene end was trimmed by 1 base and the J gene end by 2 bases; junction bases not matched to a gene: 0. The CDR3 totals 16 residues. This CDR3 reads CASSPRLAGGQETQYF. CDR3 nucleotide sequence: TGTGCCAGCTCACCACGACTAGCGGGGGGGCAAGAGACCCAGTACTTC.

The J gene is TRBJ1-1, the V gene TRBV6-4; D uncertain. Germline-derived CDR1 and CDR2 are MRHNA and SNTAGT. The CDR3 is 13 amino acids. Trimming stripped 5 bases from V and 4 bases from J, with 11 bases between. The CDR3 reads CASSREEGTEAFF. The DNA for the CDR3 is TGTGCCAGCAGTAGGGAAGAGGGCACTGAAGCTTTCTTT.

In DNA form, the CDR3 reads TGTGCCAGCAGCCAAGACGGGCATGGGACAGGTCTGGAGGATACGCAGTATTTT. Protein sequence: CASSQDGHGTGLEDTQYF. The V and J genes are TRBV4-2 and TRBJ2-3; 8 nucleotides line up with TRBD1. CDR1 is LGHNA, CDR2 YNFKEQ, per germline. The V segment lost 0 bases and the J segment 6 bases; nucleotides outside the gene matches: 14. This CDR3 contains 18 residues.

The chain recombines TRBV5-1 with TRBJ2-1, with D maybe TRBD2 (6 bases). V gave up 4 bases and J gave up 14 bases, with 25 bases separating them. Germline V gene data show CDR1 as SGHRS and CDR2 as YFSETQ. This CDR3 spans 15 amino acids. CDR3 in amino acids: CASSLVIYGSVREFF. The CDR3 bases are TGCGCCAGCAGCCTAGTAATCTACGGGAGTGTTCGGGAGTTCTTC.

This chain joins TRBV6-5 and TRBJ1-2; TRBD1 matches at 8 bases. CDR1 is MNHEY, CDR2 SVGAGI, per germline. CDR3 size: 13 residues. Trimming took 6 bases from V and 8 from J; bases not matched to a gene: 8. The CDR3 sequence: CASRTGQGQGYTF. The CDR3 DNA follows: TGTGCCAGCAGAACCGGACAGGGTCAAGGCTACACCTTC.

The chain has TRBV19 and TRBJ2-1; 15 bases are a match to TRBD2. Germline V gives CDR1 LNHDA, CDR2 SQIVND (reference sequence). The CDR3 contains 19 residues. Germline trimming cut 7 bases from V and 7 bases from J; bases unmatched to any gene: 17. DNA for the CDR3: TGTGCCAGTACGCTATTGCCCTGGACTAGCGGGAGGGCCGAGAATGAGCAGTTCTTC. As protein: CASTLLPWTSGRAENEQFF.

The CDR3 nucleotides are TGTGCCAGCAGCCTAATGGGACAGGGTGCCACTGAAGCTTTCTTT. Encoded protein: CASSLMGQGATEAFF. The J gene is TRBJ1-1, the V gene TRBV7-2, with 9 nucleotides matching TRBD1. This CDR3 comprises 15 residues. CDR1 is SGHTA, CDR2 FQGNSA, per germline. V was clipped by 5 bases and J by 4 bases; unmatched bases: 8.

This chain links TRBV10-3 with TRBJ2-1, with TRBD1 matching over 7 bases. The CDR3 length is 15 residues. V lost 5 bases, J lost 3 bases, and 7 bases stayed unmatched. The germline V gene has CDR1 ENHRY and CDR2 SYGVKD. The CDR3 sequence: CAISPDRAYYNEQFF. The CDR3 coding sequence is TGTGCCATCAGTCCCGACAGGGCTTACTACAATGAGCAGTTCTTC.

The genes are TRBV19 and TRBJ1-5; D is possibly TRBD1 (6 bases). Germline-derived CDR1 and CDR2 are LNHDA and SQIVND (reference sequence). Trimming stripped 2 bases from V and 0 bases from J, with 14 bases between. CDR3 length: 17 residues. The CDR3 sequence: CASSITRGLHSNQPQHF. The CDR3, as DNA: TGTGCCAGTAGTATAACCAGGGGCCTCCATAGCAATCAGCCCCAGCATTTT.

The V and J genes are TRBV9 and TRBJ2-7; 8 bases agree with TRBD1. This CDR3 contains 15 residues. Germline V gene lookup returns CDR1 SGDLS and CDR2 YYNGEE. Trimming removed 3 bases from V and 0 bases from J; junction bases left unmatched: 5. In DNA, the CDR3 is TGTGCCAGCAGCGGAGGGACAGGCAGCTCCTACGAGCAGTACTTC. Residues: CASSGGTGSSYEQYF.

The V and J genes are TRBV5-1 and TRBJ2-2; 7 bases are a match to TRBD1. The CDR3 has 14 residues. The germline CDR1 and CDR2 sequences are SGHRS and YFSETQ. V shed 6 bases and J 6 bases; nucleotides not matched to a gene: 8. CDR3 sequence reads: CASILGTDSGELFF. CDR3 nucleotides: TGCGCCAGCATCCTCGGGACAGATTCCGGGGAGCTGTTTTTT.

The chain carries TRBV4-1 and TRBJ1-5; a weak D match, TRBD1 (5 bases). The CDR3 runs 17 residues. Trimming shortened V by 0 bases and J by 0 bases, and 12 bases separated the two germline ends. CDR1 is MGHRA, CDR2 YSYEKL, per germline. This CDR3 reads CASSQDSSGLSNQPQHF. The CDR3 nucleotides read TGCGCCAGCAGCCAAGATAGCTCAGGGCTTAGCAATCAGCCCCAGCATTTT.

The V gene is TRBV7-6, the J gene TRBJ2-2, with D possibly being TRBD2 (5 bases). This CDR3 has 15 residues. Trimming left V 0 bases short and J 3 bases short, with 8 bases between. CDR1 is SGHVS and CDR2 is FNYEAQ in the germline V gene. CDR3 protein: CASSLATGYTGELFF. The CDR3 coding sequence is TGTGCCAGCAGCTTAGCGACGGGGTACACCGGGGAGCTGTTTTTT. The variable domain in full, completed from reference TRBV7-6 and TRBJ2-2, reads GAGVSQSPRYKVTKRGQDVALRCDPISGHVSLYWYRQALGQGPEFLTYFNYEAQQDKSGLPNDRFSAERPEGSISTLTIQRTEQRDSAMYRCASSLATGYTGELFFGEGSRLTVL.

The V gene is TRBV19, the J gene TRBJ1-6; 10 bases agree with TRBD1. Germline V CDR1 and CDR2: LNHDA, SQIVND (reference sequence). V dropped 8 bases and J dropped 8; count of bases not matched to a gene: 6. The CDR3 runs 14 residues. The CDR3 sequence is CASSWGQGYSPLHF. CDR3 coding DNA: TGTGCCAGTTCGTGGGGACAGGGGTATTCACCCCTCCACTTT.

This chain links TRBV10-3 with TRBJ2-6; TRBD1 is a possible D gene (5 bases). V was pared by 0 bases and J by 0 bases, with 12 bases between. The CDR3 length is 18 residues. CDR1 ENHRY and CDR2 SYGVKD come from the germline V gene. The chain's CDR3 is CAISESYRPYSGANVLTF. CDR3 DNA sequence: TGTGCCATCAGTGAGTCTTACAGGCCCTACTCTGGGGCCAACGTCCTGACTTTC.